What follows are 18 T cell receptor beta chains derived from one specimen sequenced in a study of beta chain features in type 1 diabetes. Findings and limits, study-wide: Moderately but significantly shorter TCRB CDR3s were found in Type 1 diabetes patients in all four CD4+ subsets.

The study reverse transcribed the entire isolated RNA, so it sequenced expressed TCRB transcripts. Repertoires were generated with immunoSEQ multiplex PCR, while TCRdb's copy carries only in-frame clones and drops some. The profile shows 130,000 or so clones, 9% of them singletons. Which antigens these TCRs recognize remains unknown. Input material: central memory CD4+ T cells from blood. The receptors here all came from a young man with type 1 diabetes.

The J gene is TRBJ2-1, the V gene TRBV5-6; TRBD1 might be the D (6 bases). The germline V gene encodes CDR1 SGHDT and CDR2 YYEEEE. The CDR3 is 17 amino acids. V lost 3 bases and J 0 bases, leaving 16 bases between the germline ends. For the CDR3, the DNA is TGTGCCAGCAGCTCGCCAGACAGGTCGAGCTCCTACAATGAGCAGTTCTTC. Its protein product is CASSSPDRSSSYNEQFF.

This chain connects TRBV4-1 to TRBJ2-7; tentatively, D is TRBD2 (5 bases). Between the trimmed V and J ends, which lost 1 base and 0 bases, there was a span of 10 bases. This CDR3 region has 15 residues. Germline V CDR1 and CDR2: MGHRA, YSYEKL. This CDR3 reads CASSQAGVGSYEQYF. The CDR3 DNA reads TGCGCCAGCAGCCAAGCCGGGGTCGGCTCCTACGAGCAGTACTTC.

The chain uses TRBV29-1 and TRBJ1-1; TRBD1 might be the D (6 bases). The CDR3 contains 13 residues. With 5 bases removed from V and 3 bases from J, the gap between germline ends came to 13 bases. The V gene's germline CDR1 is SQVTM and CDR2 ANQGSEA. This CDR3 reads CSVRTRTDTEAFF. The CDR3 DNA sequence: TGCAGCGTTCGTACTAGGACAGACACTGAAGCTTTCTTT.

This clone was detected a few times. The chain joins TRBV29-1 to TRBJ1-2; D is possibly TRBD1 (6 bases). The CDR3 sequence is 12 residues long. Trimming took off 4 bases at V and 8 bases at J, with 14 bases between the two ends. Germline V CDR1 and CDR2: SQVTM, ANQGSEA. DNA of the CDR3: TGCAGCGTTGGTTTTGGGGGCGGAGGCTACACCTTC. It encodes CSVGFGGGGYTF.

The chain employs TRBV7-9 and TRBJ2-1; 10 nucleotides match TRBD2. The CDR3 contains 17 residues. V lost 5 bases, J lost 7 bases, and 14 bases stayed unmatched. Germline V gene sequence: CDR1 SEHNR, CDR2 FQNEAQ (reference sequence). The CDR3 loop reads CASSLRPTAGGRNEQFF. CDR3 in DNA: TGTGCCAGCAGCCTGAGGCCCACAGCGGGGGGGAGGAATGAGCAGTTCTTC.

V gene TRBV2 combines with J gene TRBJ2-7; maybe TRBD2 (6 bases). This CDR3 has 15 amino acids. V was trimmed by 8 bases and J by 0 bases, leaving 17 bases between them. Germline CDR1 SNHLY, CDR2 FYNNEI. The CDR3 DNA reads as TGTGCCAGCCGACTAGAATTGTGGAGCTCCTACGAGCAGTACTTC. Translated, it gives CASRLELWSSYEQYF. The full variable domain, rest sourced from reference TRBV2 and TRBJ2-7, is EPEVTQTPSHQVTQMGQEVILRCVPISNHLYFYWYRQILGQKVEFLVSFYNNEISEKSEIFDDQFSVERPDGSNFTLKIRSTKLEDSAMYFCASRLELWSSYEQYFGPGTRLTVT.

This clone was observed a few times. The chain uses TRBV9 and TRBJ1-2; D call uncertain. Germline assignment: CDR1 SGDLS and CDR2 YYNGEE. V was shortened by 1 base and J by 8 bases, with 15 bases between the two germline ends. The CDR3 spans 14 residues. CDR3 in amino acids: CASSVSSGAGGYTF. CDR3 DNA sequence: TGTGCCAGCAGCGTATCCTCGGGTGCTGGAGGCTACACCTTC.

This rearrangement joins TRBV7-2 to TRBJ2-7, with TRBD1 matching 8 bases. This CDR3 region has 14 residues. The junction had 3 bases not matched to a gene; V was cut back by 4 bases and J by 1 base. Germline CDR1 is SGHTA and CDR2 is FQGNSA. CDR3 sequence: CASSSRTGSYEQYF. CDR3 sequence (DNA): TGTGCCAGCAGCTCACGGACAGGGTCCTACGAGCAGTACTTC.

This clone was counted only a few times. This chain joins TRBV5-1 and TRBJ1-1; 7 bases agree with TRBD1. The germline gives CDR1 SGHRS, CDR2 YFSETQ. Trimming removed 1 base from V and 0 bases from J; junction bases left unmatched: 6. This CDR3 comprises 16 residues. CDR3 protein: CASSLSTGAMNTEAFF. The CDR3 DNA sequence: TGCGCCAGCAGCTTGAGCACAGGGGCCATGAACACTGAAGCTTTCTTT.

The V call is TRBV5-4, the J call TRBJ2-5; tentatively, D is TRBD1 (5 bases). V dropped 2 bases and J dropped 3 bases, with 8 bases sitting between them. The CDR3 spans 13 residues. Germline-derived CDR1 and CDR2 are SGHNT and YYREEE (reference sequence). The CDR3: CASSFDSKETQYF. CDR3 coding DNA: TGTGCCAGCAGCTTTGACAGCAAAGAGACCCAGTACTTC.

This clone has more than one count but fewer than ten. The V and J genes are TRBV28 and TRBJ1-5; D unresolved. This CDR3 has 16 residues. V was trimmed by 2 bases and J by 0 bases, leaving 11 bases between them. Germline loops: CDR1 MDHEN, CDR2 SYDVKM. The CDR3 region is CASSLTQTSSNQPQHF. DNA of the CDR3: TGTGCCAGCAGTTTAACCCAAACCAGTAGCAATCAGCCCCAGCATTTT.

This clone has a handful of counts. Here the CDR3 DNA reads TGTGCCAGCAACCCGAACGGTGGCAATCAGCCCCAGCATTTT. This encodes CASNPNGGNQPQHF. This chain links TRBV6-6 with TRBJ1-5; the D is unclear. The germline CDR1 and CDR2 sequences are MNHNY and SVGAGI (reference sequence). The CDR3 contains 14 residues. Trimming shortened V by 7 bases and J by 2 bases, and 12 bases separated the two germline ends.

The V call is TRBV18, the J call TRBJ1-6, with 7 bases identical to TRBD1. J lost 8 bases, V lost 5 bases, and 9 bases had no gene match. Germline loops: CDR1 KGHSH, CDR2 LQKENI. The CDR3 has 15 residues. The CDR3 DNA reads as TGTGCCAGCTCAGCAACAGGGGTGAGGGATTCACCCCTCCACTTT. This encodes CASSATGVRDSPLHF. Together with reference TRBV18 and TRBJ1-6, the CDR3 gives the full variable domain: NAGVMQNPRHLVRRRGQEARLRCSPMKGHSHVYWYRQLPEEGLKFMVYLQKENIIDESGMPKERFSAEFPKEGPSILRIQQVVRGDSAAYFCASSATGVRDSPLHFGNGTRLTVT.

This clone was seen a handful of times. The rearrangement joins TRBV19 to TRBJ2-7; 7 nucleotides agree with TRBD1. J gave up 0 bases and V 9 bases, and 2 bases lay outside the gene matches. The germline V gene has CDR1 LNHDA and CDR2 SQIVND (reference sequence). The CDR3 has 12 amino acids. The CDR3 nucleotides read TGTGCCAGCAGACAGGGCTCCTACGAGCAGTACTTC. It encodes CASRQGSYEQYF.

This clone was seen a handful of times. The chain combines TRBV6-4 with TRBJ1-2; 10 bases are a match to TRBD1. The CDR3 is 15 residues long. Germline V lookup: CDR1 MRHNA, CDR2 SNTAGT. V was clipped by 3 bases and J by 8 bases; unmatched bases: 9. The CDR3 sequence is CASSEPGQGISGYTF. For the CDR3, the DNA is TGTGCCAGCAGTGAACCGGGACAGGGGATAAGCGGCTACACCTTC.

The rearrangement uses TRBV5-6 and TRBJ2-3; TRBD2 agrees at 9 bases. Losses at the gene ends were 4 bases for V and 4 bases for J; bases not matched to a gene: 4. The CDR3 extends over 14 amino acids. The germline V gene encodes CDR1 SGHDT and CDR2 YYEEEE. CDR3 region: CASSQGLASDTQYF. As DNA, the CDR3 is TGTGCCAGCAGCCAGGGACTAGCATCAGATACGCAGTATTTT.

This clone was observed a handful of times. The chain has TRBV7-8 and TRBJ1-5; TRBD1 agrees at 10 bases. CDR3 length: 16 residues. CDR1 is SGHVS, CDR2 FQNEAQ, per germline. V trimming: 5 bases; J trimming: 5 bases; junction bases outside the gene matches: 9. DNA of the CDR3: TGTGCCAGCAGCCGAGACTGGGACAGGGGATATCAGCCCCAGCATTTT. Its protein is CASSRDWDRGYQPQHF.

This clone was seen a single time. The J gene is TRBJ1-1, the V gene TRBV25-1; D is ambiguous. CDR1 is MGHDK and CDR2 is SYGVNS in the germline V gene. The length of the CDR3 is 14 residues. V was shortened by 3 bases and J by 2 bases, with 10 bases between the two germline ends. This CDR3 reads CASSDYQANTEAFF. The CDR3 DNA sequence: TGTGCCAGCAGTGATTACCAGGCTAACACTGAAGCTTTCTTT.